The 17 T cell receptor beta chains in this list originate from one sample, sequenced in a study of blood T cells in healthy people across ages. Primers used in a second PCR of about 7 to 12 cycles were a sample-barcoded 5' primer and a J-beta primer mix. TCRdb called the 5' RACE reads again in MiXCR, with one record for every CDR3 protein. Altogether approximately 900,000 distinct CDR3 sequences are present, 25% to 35% being singletons, with the ten largest covering roughly a tenth. Another study also made use of these data, one on T cells of mothers and their children.

The specimen sequenced was blood. The receptors were sampled from a woman between 40 and 55 years old in good health.

This clonotype showed up just a few times. This rearrangement joins TRBV28 to TRBJ2-7; no clear D. The germline CDR1 and CDR2 sequences are MDHEN and SYDVKM. The CDR3 loop spans 15 amino acids. The V end was cut by 4 bases, the J end by 6 bases, with 19 bases between. In DNA, the CDR3 is TGTGCCAGCAGTTCGCTCCGGGCCCCGTGGGGCGAGCAGTACTTC. It encodes CASSSLRAPWGEQYF.

This clonotype was seen repeatedly, ten times or more. This chain links TRBV12-3 or TRBV12-4 with TRBJ2-1, with 10 bases identical to TRBD1. The CDR3 length is 17 residues. Trimming at V came to 7 bases and at J to 4 bases, leaving 13 bases not matched to a gene. The CDR3 bases are TGTGCCAGCACCCTTTTTAGACCGGGACAGGGGTACAATGAGCAGTTCTTC. Amino acid sequence: CASTLFRPGQGYNEQFF.

V usage is TRBV5-4 and J usage is TRBJ2-4; D not certain. The better agreement between TRBJ2-7 and the DNA end casts doubt on the J call. Germline assignment: CDR1 SGHNT and CDR2 YYREEE (reference sequence). The CDR3 spans 12 residues. CDR3 loop: CASRYDGNEQYF. DNA for the CDR3: TGTGCCAGCAGATACGACGGAAACGAGCAGTACTTC.

V usage is TRBV5-1 and J usage is TRBJ1-5, with 10 bases matching TRBD1. Per the germline V gene, CDR1 is SGHRS and CDR2 is YFSETQ. The CDR3 runs to 19 residues. Unmatched junction bases numbered 10, after V lost 0 bases and J lost 1 base. The CDR3 bases are TGCGCCAGCAGCTTGGCGGGACAGGGGAGTAAAAAAAGCAATCAGCCCCAGCATTTT. This encodes CASSLAGQGSKKSNQPQHF.

This clonotype was found a few times. The V and J genes are TRBV7-3 and TRBJ2-1; 9 nucleotides line up with TRBD2. This CDR3 spans 19 amino acids. CDR1 is SGHTA, CDR2 FQGTGA, per germline. J lost 6 bases, V lost 5 bases, and 20 bases had no gene match. The CDR3 coding sequence is TGTGCCAGCAGCCCCCGGAAGGCGGGGGGGATCTCCTTAAGCAATGAGCAGTTCTTC. The encoded protein is CASSPRKAGGISLSNEQFF.

This clonotype was found many times. The CDR3 region is CASSTRQGVYEQYF. CDR3 in DNA: TGTGCCAGCAGCACCCGGCAAGGGGTATACGAGCAGTACTTC. The J gene is TRBJ2-7, the V gene TRBV7-2, with D tentatively TRBD1 (5 bases). V was shortened by 5 bases and J by 4 bases, with 15 bases between the two germline ends. Germline-derived CDR1 and CDR2 are SGHTA and FQGNSA. This CDR3 is 14 amino acids long.

The chain combines TRBV7-9 with TRBJ2-7, with D possibly being TRBD1 (6 bases). V lost 6 bases and J 2 bases, leaving 17 bases between the germline ends. Germline V gene lookup returns CDR1 SEHNR and CDR2 FQNEAQ (reference sequence). This CDR3 has 15 amino acids. The CDR3 is CASSRGQTLPYEQYF. CDR3 in DNA: TGTGCCAGCAGTCGAGGACAGACCTTGCCCTACGAGCAGTACTTC.

The rearrangement joins TRBV12-3 or TRBV12-4 to TRBJ2-7; 14 bases line up with TRBD2. This CDR3 contains 18 residues. V was clipped by 4 bases and J by 4 bases; unmatched bases: 12. CDR3 in DNA: TGTGCCAGCAGTTCCGGGACTAGCGGGGGATTTAGTATGTACGAGCAGTACTTC. Its translation: CASSSGTSGGFSMYEQYF.

This chain uses TRBV28 with TRBJ1-6; TRBD1 is a possible D gene (5 bases). From germline, CDR1 is MDHEN and CDR2 SYDVKM. The CDR3 is 17 amino acids. V lost 7 bases, J lost 1 base, and 17 bases lay in between. The DNA for the CDR3 is TGTGCCAGCACCCTGGGGGGGGTTTGGTCCTATAATTCACCCCTCCACTTT. Its translation: CASTLGGVWSYNSPLHF.

The rearrangement uses TRBV20-1 and TRBJ2-1; possibly TRBD1 for D (6 bases). The CDR3 has 17 residues. Trimming cost V 4 bases and J 0 bases, with 19 bases left between them. The V gene's germline CDR1 is DFQATT and CDR2 SNEGSKA (reference sequence). CDR3 bases: TGCAGTGCTACCTCAAGGCCACAGGGTAGCTCCTACAATGAGCAGTTCTTC. This sequence encodes CSATSRPQGSSYNEQFF.

The rearrangement links TRBV12-3 or TRBV12-4 to TRBJ1-1, with 11 bases identical to TRBD1. Unmatched junction bases numbered 8, after V lost 7 bases and J lost 4 bases. This CDR3 has 15 amino acids. The CDR3 DNA reads TGTGCCAGCACCCCGGACAGGGGGCGGGGCACTGAAGCTTTCTTT. It translates to CASTPDRGRGTEAFF.

This clonotype was observed at least ten times. The chain combines TRBV6-6 with TRBJ2-7; 8 positions agree with TRBD1. CDR1 is MNHNY and CDR2 is SVGAGI in the germline V gene (reference sequence). The CDR3 spans 14 residues. The trim removed 2 bases at V and 4 bases at J, leaving 4 bases unmatched. The CDR3 bases are TGTGCCAGCAGTTACGCGACAGGGGTATACGAGCAGTACTTC. It is translated as CASSYATGVYEQYF.

This clonotype occurred a few times. The rearrangement joins TRBV4-1 to TRBJ2-1, with D hard to call. The germline V gene has CDR1 MGHRA and CDR2 YSYEKL. The CDR3 length is 16 residues. With 1 base removed from V and 0 bases from J, the gap between germline ends came to 10 bases. CDR3 sequence: CASSQVGSSSYNEQFF. The CDR3 DNA reads as TGCGCCAGCAGCCAAGTAGGTAGCAGCTCCTACAATGAGCAGTTCTTC.

The chain's CDR3 is CASSSEGYTQYF. The CDR3 DNA is TGTGCCAGCAGCTCAGAGGGGTATACGCAGTATTTT. V gene TRBV2 combines with J gene TRBJ2-3; D may correspond to TRBD1 or TRBD2 (5 bases each). V was pared by 6 bases and J by 7 bases, with 11 bases between. The CDR3 length is 12 residues. The germline gives CDR1 SNHLY, CDR2 FYNNEI.

This rearrangement joins TRBV5-1 to TRBJ2-7; 10 nucleotides match TRBD1. Germline V lookup: CDR1 SGHRS, CDR2 YFSETQ. There are 13 residues in the CDR3. The trim removed 4 bases at V and 7 bases at J, leaving 5 bases unmatched. CDR3 sequence: CASSDRGPREQYF. CDR3 nucleotides: TGCGCCAGCAGCGACAGGGGGCCTAGGGAGCAGTACTTC. Variable domain in full (rest from reference TRBV5-1 and TRBJ2-7): KAGVTQTPRYLIKTRGQQVTLSCSPISGHRSVSWYQQTPGQGLQFLFEYFSETQRNKGNFPGRFSGRQFSNSRSEMNVSTLELGDSALYLCASSDRGPREQYFGPGTRLTVT.

In DNA form, the CDR3 reads TGTGCCAGCAGCTTACAGGGCTGGACGAGAGAGCAGTTCTTC. Translating it yields CASSLQGWTREQFF. The gene calls are TRBV11-1 and TRBJ2-1; maybe TRBD1 (5 bases). The germline gives CDR1 SGHAT, CDR2 FQDESV (reference sequence). Trimming left V 2 bases short and J 10 bases short, with 15 bases between. This CDR3 region has 14 residues.

This clonotype was observed many times. J is TRBJ2-1 and V is TRBV29-1, with TRBD2 matching over 7 bases. V dropped 4 bases and J dropped 4; count of bases not matched to a gene: 7. The CDR3 has 14 amino acids. The germline V gene encodes CDR1 SQVTM and CDR2 ANQGSEA. CDR3: CSVGSGATYNEQFF. The CDR3 DNA is TGCAGCGTTGGGAGCGGGGCCACGTACAATGAGCAGTTCTTC.